A single sample is the source of the 13 T cell receptor beta chains below, sequenced in a study of cytomegalovirus exposure and HLA in healthy donors. It was with 60 Vbeta and 13 Jbeta primers that the PCR ran. Data came from immunoSEQ multiplex PCR; TCRdb stores just in-frame clones and leaves some out. The data contain fewer than 130,000 clones, 76% of them singletons. Sample: PBMCs. The receptors stem from a man in his thirties or forties in good health and CMV-seropositive.

The CDR3 sequence: CSARIGAEAFF. The CDR3 DNA sequence: TGCAGTGCTAGAATTGGGGCCGAGGCTTTCTTT. The chain uses TRBV20-1 and TRBJ1-1, with D perhaps TRBD1 (5 bases). Trimming removed 2 bases from V and 11 bases from J, with 12 bases in between. Looked up from germline, CDR1 is DFQATT and CDR2 is SNEGSKA (reference sequence). The CDR3 is made up of 11 amino acids.

The chain joins TRBV7-6 to TRBJ2-2; unclear D gene. Between the trimmed V and J ends, which lost 6 bases and 2 bases, there was a span of 7 bases. In germline, CDR1 is SGHVS, CDR2 FNYEAQ. The CDR3 consists of 13 residues. The CDR3 here is CASRRVNTGELFF. The DNA of the CDR3 is TGTGCCAGCAGGAGAGTAAACACCGGGGAGCTGTTTTTT.

The chain combines TRBV2 with TRBJ1-2, with D perhaps matching TRBD1 (5 bases). CDR1 and CDR2 (germline): SNHLY, FYNNEI. The V end lost 8 bases, the J end lost 0 bases, and 10 bases lay between the germline ends. This CDR3 has 13 amino acids. The CDR3 loop reads CASLGEANYGYTF. Here the CDR3 DNA reads TGTGCCAGCCTGGGGGAGGCTAACTATGGCTACACCTTC.

The chain couples TRBV5-8 to TRBJ2-6, with no clear D. Germline V gene lookup returns CDR1 SGHTS and CDR2 YDEGEE. The length of the CDR3 is 16 residues. V shed 0 bases and J shed 0 bases, with 7 bases lying between them. The CDR3 bases are TGTGCCAGCAGCTTGGCCGCGAGCTCTGGGGCCAACGTCCTGACTTTC. It translates to CASSLAASSGANVLTF.

The rearrangement joins TRBV30 to TRBJ1-2; the D gene is possibly TRBD1 (5 bases). The V and J ends lost 2 bases and 3 bases respectively, with 16 bases between them. In germline, CDR1 is GTSNPN, CDR2 SVGIG (reference sequence). The CDR3 is 15 amino acids. The CDR3 region has the DNA TGTGCCTGGAGTATGGCAGGGTTTACCCACTATGGCTACACCTTC. It encodes CAWSMAGFTHYGYTF.

A note on this clone: Sequence at one end of the junction differs from germline and may be a read error. The V gene is TRBV4-2, the J gene TRBJ1-3, with a possible D match to TRBD1 (6 bases). The CDR3 covers 12 residues. Germline assignment: CDR1 LGHNA and CDR2 YNFKEQ. As DNA, the CDR3 is TGTGCCAGCAGCCACTATACACAGGGCGTCCGGTTT. This sequence encodes CASSHYTQGVRF.

The chain links TRBV7-6 to TRBJ1-1; 9 nucleotides align to TRBD1. From germline, CDR1 is SGHVS and CDR2 FNYEAQ. The CDR3 covers 13 residues. V lost 5 bases to trimming and J lost 7 bases; unmatched junction nucleotides: 5. The chain's CDR3 is CASSPGTGFEAFF. Here the CDR3 DNA reads TGTGCCAGCAGCCCCGGGACAGGGTTTGAAGCTTTCTTT.

The CDR3 loop is CASSPLDYSGNTIYF. The CDR3 nucleotides are TGTGCCAGCTCACCACTGGACTACTCTGGAAACACCATATATTTT. The rearrangement links TRBV18 to TRBJ1-3; unclear D gene. Germline V lookup: CDR1 KGHSH, CDR2 LQKENI. The ends were cut back, 1 base at V and 0 bases at J, with 7 bases in the middle. This CDR3 region has 15 residues.

The genes are TRBV7-3 and TRBJ2-1, with a weak D call TRBD2 (7 bases). Per germline, CDR1 SGHTA and CDR2 FQGTGA. This CDR3 is built from 14 residues. V was shortened by 1 base and J by 9 bases, with 13 bases between the two germline ends. CDR3: CASSLRPGEGEQFF. The CDR3 DNA sequence: TGTGCCAGCAGCTTAAGGCCAGGGGAGGGTGAGCAGTTCTTC.

V is TRBV19 and J is TRBJ2-5; 9 bases agree with TRBD1. This CDR3 region has 15 residues. After removal of 5 bases from V and 5 bases from J, the junction contained 9 bases not matched to a gene. Per germline, CDR1 LNHDA and CDR2 SQIVND (reference sequence). This CDR3 is CASSSRTGEAETQYF. The CDR3 region has the DNA TGTGCCAGTAGTTCCAGGACAGGGGAGGCGGAGACCCAGTACTTC.

This chain uses TRBV27 with TRBJ2-1; TRBD2 is a possible D gene (5 bases). The CDR3 contains 14 residues. Germline CDR1 is MNHEY and CDR2 is SMNVEV (reference sequence). V dropped 5 bases and J dropped 8 bases, with 16 bases sitting between them. For the CDR3, the DNA is TGTGCCAGCAGTCAAAAGACTATCTCCTATGAGCAGTTCTTC. It encodes CASSQKTISYEQFF.

The sample holds one count of this clone. The chain couples TRBV27 to TRBJ2-1; 11 bases are shared with TRBD2. Trimming removed 6 bases from V and 5 bases from J; junction bases left unmatched: 6. Germline V gene lookup returns CDR1 MNHEY and CDR2 SMNVEV (reference sequence). This CDR3 has 15 residues. Here the CDR3 reads CASRALAGGNNEQFF. CDR3 nucleotide sequence: TGTGCCAGCAGGGCTCTAGCGGGGGGTAACAATGAGCAGTTCTTC.

The CDR3 nucleotides are TGCAGCGTTCATAGCCAGGGGGCGGCGGATACGCAGTATTTT. Residues: CSVHSQGAADTQYF. V and J are TRBV29-1 and TRBJ2-3, with 8 bases lining up with TRBD1. Germline CDR1 is SQVTM and CDR2 is ANQGSEA. Unmatched junction bases numbered 10, after V lost 5 bases and J lost 6 bases. This CDR3 has 14 residues.